The 26 T cell receptor beta chains given below trace back to one sample, sequenced in a study of blood T cell repertoires in COVID-19. The table came from immunoSEQ multiplex PCR; TCRdb's copy has only in-frame clones and leaves some out. The sample has about 68,000 clones, 84% seen once; the top ten hold 8.5% to 10%. Sequenced: peripheral blood. These receptors were taken from a man aged 45-65 years with active COVID-19.

This chain joins TRBV10-3 and TRBJ2-5; D is perhaps TRBD2 (6 bases). The CDR3 is 15 amino acids. Trimming stripped 6 bases from V and 4 bases from J, with 18 bases between. Germline V CDR1 and CDR2: ENHRY, SYGVKD. The CDR3 loop is CAIRTSVSSGETQYF. The CDR3 DNA follows: TGTGCCATCAGGACGTCGGTCAGTAGCGGAGAGACCCAGTACTTC.

This clone was seen a single time. V gene TRBV5-1 combines with J gene TRBJ1-2; D remains ambiguous. The V gene lost 0 bases and the J gene lost 4 bases, with 22 bases spanning the gap. This CDR3 is 18 amino acids long. Looked up from germline, CDR1 is SGHRS and CDR2 is YFSETQ. CDR3 coding DNA: TGCGCCAGCAGCTTGGCCGGTCGAGTCCTCCTAGAGGTCTATGGCTACACCTTC. Protein: CASSLAGRVLLEVYGYTF.

This clone occurred a few times. The V call is TRBV6-4, the J call TRBJ1-5; D might be TRBD1 (5 bases). The germline V and J ends were trimmed by 5 bases and 6 bases, with 14 bases remaining between them. Germline V gene lookup returns CDR1 MRHNA and CDR2 SNTAGT. This CDR3 spans 14 amino acids. The CDR3 nucleotides are TGTGCCAGCAGTCCTATCGGGGGGATTCAGCCCCAGCATTTT. Its translation is CASSPIGGIQPQHF.

The chain uses TRBV9 and TRBJ2-5; 13 bases agree with TRBD2. This CDR3 comprises 16 residues. The germline CDR1 and CDR2 sequences are SGDLS and YYNGEE. J gave up 2 bases and V 4 bases, and 5 bases lay outside the gene matches. CDR3: CASSTSTSGGQETQYF. The CDR3 DNA sequence: TGTGCCAGCAGCACTTCGACTAGCGGGGGGCAAGAGACCCAGTACTTC.

This chain links TRBV2 with TRBJ1-2, with TRBD1 identical over 8 bases. There are 15 residues in the CDR3. Germline CDR1 and CDR2: SNHLY and FYNNEI. V lost 5 bases to trimming and J lost 4 bases; unmatched junction nucleotides: 9. This CDR3 reads CASSMTKTGVYGYTF. The CDR3 DNA follows: TGTGCCAGCAGTATGACTAAGACAGGGGTCTATGGCTACACCTTC.

This clone has only one observation. The chain employs TRBV29-1 and TRBJ1-1, with a weak D call TRBD1 (5 bases). CDR3 size: 13 residues. Germline values: CDR1 SQVTM, CDR2 ANQGSEA. Trimming pared 7 bases from V and 4 bases from J, leaving 16 bases between. CDR3 nucleotide sequence: TGCAGCGCCGGGGGGACCCAGGGCACTGAAGCTTTCTTT. Its protein product is CSAGGTQGTEAFF.

The chain joins TRBV6-5 to TRBJ1-1; 9 bases match TRBD1. CDR3 length equals 14 residues. The J segment lost 3 bases and the V segment lost 6 bases, leaving 5 bases of the junction unmatched. Germline-derived CDR1 and CDR2 are MNHEY and SVGAGI. The CDR3 spells CASRGGTGYTEAFF. In nucleotides, the CDR3 is TGTGCCAGCAGGGGGGGGACAGGGTACACTGAAGCTTTCTTT.

The J gene is TRBJ2-7, the V gene TRBV2; 7 bases match TRBD1. The CDR3 sequence is 19 residues long. With 3 bases clipped from V and 4 bases from J, the junction kept 21 bases outside the gene matches. Germline V gene sequence: CDR1 SNHLY, CDR2 FYNNEI. CDR3 in amino acids: CASSEIGTASISSLYEQYF. CDR3 DNA: TGTGCCAGCAGTGAGATTGGGACAGCCTCTATTTCATCCCTTTACGAGCAGTACTTC.

The chain uses TRBV4-2 and TRBJ2-2, with 8 nucleotides matching TRBD1. Trimming cost V 2 bases and J 6 bases; bases outside gene matches: 2. Germline CDR1 is LGHNA and CDR2 is YNFKEQ. The CDR3 spans 14 residues. The chain's CDR3 is CASSQMTGAGELFF. DNA of the CDR3: TGTGCCAGCAGCCAAATGACAGGGGCCGGGGAGCTGTTTTTT.

This chain connects TRBV6-5 to TRBJ1-2, with 7 positions matching TRBD1. Germline V lookup: CDR1 MNHEY, CDR2 SVGAGI. This CDR3 spans 13 amino acids. With V trimmed by 8 bases and J by 0 bases, 3 bases remained unmatched. CDR3 protein: CASWDSPNYGYTF. The CDR3 coding sequence is TGTGCCAGCTGGGACAGCCCTAACTATGGCTACACCTTC.

The rearrangement links TRBV27 to TRBJ1-1; unclear D gene. The CDR3 spans 13 residues. Deletions cut 1 base from V and 5 bases from J, with 8 bases between. Germline values: CDR1 MNHEY, CDR2 SMNVEV (reference sequence). The CDR3 loop is CASSLFRGTEAFF. The DNA of the CDR3 is TGTGCCAGCAGTTTATTCCGGGGAACTGAAGCTTTCTTT.

The V and J genes are TRBV2 and TRBJ2-6; tentative D call: TRBD1 (6 bases). This CDR3 is 14 amino acids long. CDR1 SNHLY and CDR2 FYNNEI come from the germline V gene. With 5 bases removed from V and 1 base from J, the gap between germline ends came to 6 bases. The DNA for the CDR3 is TGTGCCAGCAGTACAGGGTCTGGGGCCAACGTCCTGACTTTC. This translates into CASSTGSGANVLTF.

V and J are TRBV4-3 and TRBJ2-1; D is possibly TRBD2 (5 bases). V was shortened by 1 base and J by 0 bases, with 7 bases between the two germline ends. Germline V gives CDR1 LGHNA, CDR2 YSLEER. The CDR3 runs to 15 residues. The DNA of the CDR3 is TGCGCCAGCAGCCAAGCGGGAAGCTCCTACAATGAGCAGTTCTTC. Amino acid sequence: CASSQAGSSYNEQFF.

J is TRBJ1-1 and V is TRBV27; D ambiguous. From germline, CDR1 is MNHEY and CDR2 SMNVEV (reference sequence). Deletions cut 8 bases from V and 5 bases from J, with 9 bases between. The CDR3 has 11 residues. CDR3 protein: CASCGGTEAFF. Here the CDR3 DNA reads TGTGCCAGCTGTGGCGGTACTGAAGCTTTCTTT.

The table lists this clone with a few counts. DNA of the CDR3: TGTGCCAGCAGCAAGAGAGCCTACGAGCAGTACTTC. Translated, it gives CASSKRAYEQYF. The rearrangement joins TRBV7-2 to TRBJ2-7, with D unresolved. The V end was cut by 5 bases, the J end by 2 bases, with 7 bases between. Germline V CDR1 and CDR2: SGHTA, FQGNSA. This CDR3 is built from 12 residues.

V usage is TRBV18 and J usage is TRBJ2-3; TRBD2 is a possible D gene (6 bases). This CDR3 comprises 14 residues. Germline lookup yields CDR1 KGHSH and CDR2 LQKENI. The V gene lost 3 bases and the J gene lost 3 bases, with 10 bases spanning the gap. CDR3 nucleotides: TGTGCCAGCTCACCGGTGCGGGGAACAGATACGCAGTATTTT. The encoded protein is CASSPVRGTDTQYF.

The V and J genes are TRBV6-2 or TRBV6-3 and TRBJ1-5; TRBD1 matches at 8 bases. The CDR3 loop spans 14 amino acids. Germline trimming cut 5 bases from V and 4 bases from J; bases unmatched to any gene: 4. Germline CDR1 is MNHEY and CDR2 is SVGEGT. The CDR3 DNA reads as TGTGCCAGCAGTCCAGGGGGCTCGAATCAGCCCCAGCATTTT. This gives the protein CASSPGGSNQPQHF.

The rearrangement joins TRBV30 to TRBJ1-1, with a weak D call TRBD1 (6 bases). CDR1 and CDR2 (germline): GTSNPN, SVGIG (reference sequence). V was cut by 2 bases and J by 1 base, with 11 bases left in between. The CDR3 length is 14 residues. The CDR3: CAWSPGEGNTEAFF. CDR3 sequence (DNA): TGTGCCTGGAGTCCAGGGGAGGGGAACACTGAAGCTTTCTTT.

The V gene is TRBV7-8, the J gene TRBJ1-1; 7 bases map to TRBD1. With V trimmed by 3 bases and J by 10 bases, 11 bases remained unmatched. Germline CDR1 SGHVS, CDR2 FQNEAQ. The CDR3 is 14 residues long. The CDR3 protein is CASSLGRGGIGAFF. The CDR3 DNA is TGTGCCAGCAGCTTGGGTAGAGGGGGCATAGGAGCTTTCTTT.

This clone was seen once. V and J are TRBV7-8 and TRBJ2-6, with 7 bases matching TRBD2. Per the germline V gene, CDR1 is SGHVS and CDR2 is FQNEAQ. This CDR3 contains 18 residues. V lost 4 bases and J lost 0; bases outside the gene matches: 9. The CDR3 is CASSSWEGLGSGANVLTF. For the CDR3, the DNA is TGTGCCAGCAGCTCCTGGGAGGGTCTGGGCTCTGGGGCCAACGTCCTGACTTTC.

V usage is TRBV19 and J usage is TRBJ2-7, with TRBD1 matching over 10 bases. Trimming cost V 0 bases and J 3 bases; bases outside gene matches: 5. This CDR3 region has 16 residues. Germline CDR1 is LNHDA and CDR2 is SQIVND (reference sequence). The CDR3 nucleotides read TGTGCCAGTAGTATAGACCGGGACAGGGGCGACTACGAGCAGTACTTC. It is translated as CASSIDRDRGDYEQYF.

V is TRBV11-2 and J is TRBJ2-1; 7 bases fit TRBD2. Germline CDR1 reads SGHAT; CDR2 reads FQNNGV. CDR3 length: 14 amino acids. J gave up 8 bases and V 0 bases, and 4 bases lay outside the gene matches. The CDR3 bases are TGTGCCAGCAGCTTAGATCCGGGAGGAGATGAGCAGTTCTTC. Its translation: CASSLDPGGDEQFF.

V gene TRBV18 combines with J gene TRBJ1-6, with D possibly matching TRBD1 (5 bases). Germline V lookup: CDR1 KGHSH, CDR2 LQKENI. With 0 bases removed from V and 9 bases from J, the gap between germline ends came to 12 bases. The CDR3 loop spans 15 amino acids. For the CDR3, the DNA is TGTGCCAGCTCACCACCGGGGCAGGGCATTTCACCCCTCCACTTT. It translates to CASSPPGQGISPLHF.

This clone is medium-sized within its sample. Different DNA sequences within this sample yield the same CDR3. This chain connects TRBV14 to TRBJ2-1; 9 bases fit TRBD1. This CDR3 region has 16 residues. With 3 bases clipped from V and 5 bases from J, the junction kept 8 bases outside the gene matches. CDR1 is SGHDN and CDR2 is FVKESK in the germline V gene. The chain's CDR3 is CASSQEPGQGDNEQFF. CDR3 sequence (DNA): TGTGCCAGCAGCCAGGAACCGGGACAGGGTGACAATGAGCAGTTCTTC.

This clone was recorded a few times. The J gene is TRBJ2-3, the V gene TRBV5-4; tentatively, D is TRBD2 (6 bases). This CDR3 spans 15 amino acids. The ends were cut back, 0 bases at V and 4 bases at J, with 12 bases in the middle. CDR1 and CDR2 from the germline V gene are SGHNT and YYREEE (reference sequence). Here the CDR3 reads CASSLDGGSADTQYF. CDR3 DNA: TGTGCCAGCAGCTTGGACGGGGGTAGCGCAGATACGCAGTATTTT.

The chain combines TRBV19 with TRBJ2-5; 7 nucleotides align to TRBD1. V was pared by 5 bases and J by 2 bases, with 5 bases of the junction left unmatched. Germline V CDR1 and CDR2: LNHDA, SQIVND (reference sequence). There are 14 residues in the CDR3. CDR3 protein: CASSLTGIQETQYF. The CDR3 DNA is TGTGCCAGTAGTCTGACAGGGATTCAAGAGACCCAGTACTTC.